A single sample gave rise to the 30 T cell receptor beta chains below, sequenced in a study of vaccination effects on CD4 cells after COVID-19. Data came from immunoSEQ multiplex PCR; TCRdb stores just in-frame clones and leaves some out. Among some 21,000 clones listed, around 76% were seen once. With the ViraFEST assay, the study expanded antigen-specific CD4+ T cells using viral peptide pools, then sequenced them. CD4+ T cell isolation took place after less than 13 days of culture. Vaccine administered to participants consisted of two doses of either BNT162b2 or mRNA-1273. Their antigen targets remain unknown. The input for sequencing was CD4+ T cells from PBMCs cultured with HCoV-229E spike peptides, taken after COVID-19 vaccination. The receptors were gathered from a human donor who received a COVID-19 vaccine.

This chain joins TRBV11-2 and TRBJ1-3; 10 bases are a match to TRBD1. CDR3 size: 17 residues. Germline loops: CDR1 SGHAT, CDR2 FQNNGV. V lost 4 bases and J lost 4; bases outside the gene matches: 10. In DNA form, the CDR3 reads TGTGCCAGCAGCTCTTGGGACAGGGGAGGGTCCGGAAACACCATATATTTT. It translates to CASSSWDRGGSGNTIYF.

This sequence joins TRBV9 and TRBJ2-1, with 8 nucleotides matching TRBD2. The ends lost 0 bases at V and 3 bases at J; junction bases unmatched: 8. The CDR3 runs 17 residues. Germline CDR1 and CDR2: SGDLS and YYNGEE. CDR3 sequence (DNA): TGTGCCAGCAGCGTAGAAGGAGCGGGAGCTTTCTACAATGAGCAGTTCTTC. This sequence encodes CASSVEGAGAFYNEQFF.

The rearrangement joins TRBV6-2 or TRBV6-3 to TRBJ2-1; 9 nucleotides match TRBD2. The CDR3 covers 17 residues. V lost 4 bases, J lost 6 bases, and 13 bases stayed unmatched. Germline values: CDR1 MNHEY, CDR2 SVGEGT. CDR3 DNA sequence: TGTGCCAGCAGTTCCGGATTTAGCGGGAGAAAGGTCAATGAGCAGTTCTTC. Protein sequence: CASSSGFSGRKVNEQFF.

In its sample, this clone was seen a few times. The chain uses TRBV10-3 and TRBJ2-2; tentatively, D is TRBD2 (7 bases). The length of the CDR3 is 14 residues. CDR1 is ENHRY, CDR2 SYGVKD, per germline. Trimming removed 8 bases at V and 7 bases at J, with 17 bases between. The CDR3 here is CAIGGGANGGELFF. The CDR3 nucleotides are TGTGCCATCGGAGGGGGGGCTAACGGCGGGGAGCTGTTTTTT.

In DNA, the CDR3 is TGTGCCAGCAGTCCCTTACAGGGGGCGGGACACGAGCAGTACTTC. It specifies CASSPLQGAGHEQYF. The chain is built from TRBV27 and TRBJ2-7; TRBD1 agrees at 9 bases. CDR1 MNHEY and CDR2 SMNVEV come from the germline V gene (reference sequence). V gave up 5 bases and J gave up 5 bases; unmatched junction bases: 10. The CDR3 contains 15 residues.

This chain connects TRBV7-2 to TRBJ2-5; 7 bases map to TRBD2. CDR3 size: 14 residues. Germline V gene sequence: CDR1 SGHTA, CDR2 FQGNSA. The ends lost 4 bases at V and 4 bases at J; junction bases unmatched: 6. The CDR3 coding sequence is TGTGCCAGCAGCTCCGACATAGCGGGAGAGACCCAGTACTTC. It encodes CASSSDIAGETQYF.

This clone was counted once. The gene calls are TRBV2 and TRBJ2-5, with 7 bases fitting TRBD2. The CDR3 length is 13 residues. Unmatched junction bases numbered 9, after V lost 7 bases and J lost 7 bases. CDR1 and CDR2 from the germline V gene are SNHLY and FYNNEI. CDR3 coding DNA: TGTGCCAGCAACCCAGCGGGGCGAACGACCCAGTACTTC. Translation gives CASNPAGRTTQYF.

V gene TRBV30 combines with J gene TRBJ2-7, with TRBD2 identical over 9 bases. The CDR3 runs to 14 residues. The trim removed 3 bases at V and 7 bases at J, leaving 10 bases unmatched. Germline V lookup: CDR1 GTSNPN, CDR2 SVGIG (reference sequence). In nucleotides, the CDR3 is TGTGCCTGGAGGCAAGCGGGGGGTCTCCGGGAGCAGTACTTC. This sequence encodes CAWRQAGGLREQYF.

The rearrangement joins TRBV6-4 to TRBJ2-1, with 7 bases identical to TRBD1. The germline CDR1 and CDR2 sequences are MRHNA and SNTAGT. The CDR3 totals 20 residues. The V and J ends lost 2 bases and 6 bases, in that order; junction bases with no gene match: 22. Here the CDR3 DNA reads TGTGCCAGCAGTGACACCCCAACCGACAGAGAGGGGGCCATGGGCAATGAGCAGTTCTTC. It translates to CASSDTPTDREGAMGNEQFF.

The CDR3 reads CASSFMQGDSGNTIYF. CDR3 nucleotides: TGTGCCAGCAGCTTTATGCAGGGAGACTCTGGAAACACCATATATTTT. The V call is TRBV5-6, the J call TRBJ1-3; perhaps TRBD1 as D (5 bases). V lost 2 bases and J lost 0, with 12 bases in between. This CDR3 is 16 amino acids long. Per germline, CDR1 SGHDT and CDR2 YYEEEE.

This clone was observed a few times. The chain links TRBV7-2 to TRBJ2-1, with 7 bases matching TRBD2. The CDR3 covers 16 residues. Germline CDR1 reads SGHTA; CDR2 reads FQGNSA. The ends lost 1 base at V and 9 bases at J; junction bases unmatched: 12. DNA of the CDR3: TGTGCCAGCAGCTTAGGGAGTCGCGGGGGTCAGCGTGAGCAGTTCTTC. This encodes CASSLGSRGGQREQFF.

The rearrangement links TRBV7-8 to TRBJ1-6, with 7 bases that match TRBD1. The junction had 13 bases not matched to a gene; V was cut back by 5 bases and J by 6 bases. Germline CDR1 and CDR2: SGHVS and FQNEAQ. The CDR3 is 17 amino acids. The CDR3 DNA sequence: TGTGCCAGCAGCCCCGACAGGGTCAATCCTGGTAATTCACCCCTCCACTTT. The encoded protein is CASSPDRVNPGNSPLHF.

The chain employs TRBV18 and TRBJ1-2, with 8 bases fitting TRBD1. From germline, CDR1 is KGHSH and CDR2 LQKENI. Trimming at V came to 5 bases and at J to 5 bases, leaving 4 bases not matched to a gene. This CDR3 has 13 amino acids. The CDR3 loop reads CASSRTGRYGYTF. Written as DNA, the CDR3 is TGTGCCAGCTCAAGGACAGGGAGGTATGGCTACACCTTC.

The chain recombines TRBV10-3 with TRBJ2-1, with 9 bases that match TRBD2. V dropped 4 bases and J dropped 6; count of bases not matched to a gene: 7. There are 15 residues in the CDR3. CDR1 and CDR2 (germline): ENHRY, SYGVKD. CDR3 in DNA: TGTGCCATCAGTGGAATAGCGGGGGATATCAATGAGCAGTTCTTC. It specifies CAISGIAGDINEQFF.

The gene calls are TRBV6-4 and TRBJ2-6; D might be TRBD1 (6 bases). The CDR3 has 13 residues. Germline lookup yields CDR1 MRHNA and CDR2 SNTAGT. V was pared by 5 bases and J by 7 bases, with 9 bases between. DNA for the CDR3: TGTGCCAGCAGTCCGGGACAAGCCAACGTCCTGACTTTC. Translation gives CASSPGQANVLTF.

This clone was recorded a few times. The gene calls are TRBV27 and TRBJ1-6, with 7 bases matching TRBD1. This CDR3 contains 16 residues. The V segment lost 5 bases and the J segment 6 bases; nucleotides outside the gene matches: 10. CDR1 and CDR2 (germline): MNHEY, SMNVEV (reference sequence). In DNA, the CDR3 is TGTGCCAGCAGTCCCTCCTCGGGACAGTTTAATTCACCCCTCCACTTT. Encoded protein: CASSPSSGQFNSPLHF.

This clone was seen more than once but under ten times. The chain couples TRBV3-1 (or the pseudogene TRBV3-2) to TRBJ1-2; 8 bases line up with TRBD1. The trim removed 4 bases at V and 6 bases at J, leaving 10 bases unmatched. CDR1 LGHDT and CDR2 YNNKEL come from the germline V gene (reference sequence). The CDR3 consists of 15 residues. The CDR3 is CASSLQSRTGNGYTF. The CDR3 coding sequence is TGTGCCAGCAGCCTACAATCCCGGACAGGGAATGGCTACACCTTC.

J is TRBJ2-1 and V is TRBV4-2; 10 bases fit TRBD2. Trimming cost V 0 bases and J 4 bases; bases outside gene matches: 6. The CDR3 has 17 residues. Germline-derived CDR1 and CDR2 are LGHNA and YNFKEQ. CDR3 in amino acids: CASSQDTSGGAYNEQFF. The CDR3 DNA reads TGTGCCAGCAGCCAAGATACGAGCGGGGGGGCGTACAATGAGCAGTTCTTC.

The chain is built from TRBV7-2 and TRBJ1-5; D is uncertain. The CDR3 spans 12 residues. CDR1 and CDR2 (germline): SGHTA, FQGNSA. Trimming removed 5 bases from V and 5 bases from J, with 7 bases in between. The CDR3 coding sequence is TGTGCCAGCAGCCTTCCTTATCAGCCCCAGCATTTT. This encodes CASSLPYQPQHF.

The chain carries TRBV19 and TRBJ2-2; D might be TRBD2 (5 bases). The germline gives CDR1 LNHDA, CDR2 SQIVND (reference sequence). The CDR3 totals 17 residues. V shed 6 bases and J shed 3 bases, with 20 bases lying between them. CDR3 sequence reads: CASRAVASPADTGELFF. In DNA, the CDR3 is TGTGCCAGTAGGGCGGTGGCTAGCCCGGCGGACACCGGGGAGCTGTTTTTT. The whole variable domain, remainder taken from reference TRBV19 and TRBJ2-2, is DGGITQSPKYLFRKEGQNVTLSCEQNLNHDAMYWYRQDPGQGLRLIYYSQIVNDFQKGDIAEGYSVSREKKESFPLTVTSAQKNPTAFYLCASRAVASPADTGELFFGEGSRLTVL.

CDR3 sequence reads: CASSQGQNYGYTF. CDR3 DNA sequence: TGTGCCAGCAGCCAGGGACAGAACTATGGCTACACCTTC. The V call is TRBV3-1 (or the pseudogene TRBV3-2), the J call TRBJ1-2, with 7 bases fitting TRBD1. This CDR3 comprises 13 residues. CDR1 is LGHDT and CDR2 is YNNKEL in the germline V gene (reference sequence). V lost 3 bases and J lost 2; bases outside the gene matches: 0.

The chain links TRBV9 to TRBJ2-5; 9 nucleotides match TRBD2. The V gene end was trimmed by 0 bases and the J gene end by 4 bases; junction bases not matched to a gene: 7. The CDR3 runs 16 residues. The germline gives CDR1 SGDLS, CDR2 YYNGEE. The CDR3 here is CASSVGSSGGRETQYF. The CDR3 DNA is TGTGCCAGCAGCGTAGGTTCGAGCGGGGGGAGAGAGACCCAGTACTTC.

The chain uses TRBV5-1 and TRBJ1-4, with D perhaps TRBD1 (5 bases). The V and J ends lost 0 bases and 4 bases respectively, with 7 bases between them. The CDR3 length is 14 residues. Germline CDR1 is SGHRS and CDR2 is YFSETQ. The CDR3 spells CASSLGQHNEKLFF. CDR3 bases: TGCGCCAGCAGCTTGGGACAGCATAATGAAAAACTGTTTTTT.

This chain joins TRBV24-1 and TRBJ2-7, with TRBD1 as a possible D gene (6 bases). Germline V gene sequence: CDR1 KGHDR, CDR2 SFDVKD. CDR3 length equals 16 residues. V lost 4 bases and J 0 bases, leaving 15 bases between the germline ends. The CDR3 region has the DNA TGTGCCACCAGTGACGGCGGACAGAGTACCTCCTACGAGCAGTACTTC. Its translation: CATSDGGQSTSYEQYF.

CDR3 sequence (DNA): TGTGCCAGCAGTGAAGCTAGCGGCACAGATACGCAGTATTTT. Translation: CASSEASGTDTQYF. This chain uses TRBV6-1 with TRBJ2-3; D is possibly TRBD2 (5 bases). Trimming shortened V by 0 bases and J by 1 base, and 5 bases separated the two germline ends. CDR3 length: 14 amino acids. Germline loops: CDR1 MNHNS, CDR2 SASEGT.

The CDR3 spells CASSQTSQGNEKLFF. The DNA for the CDR3 is TGTGCCAGCAGCCAAACAAGTCAGGGTAATGAAAAACTGTTTTTT. The V call is TRBV3-1 (or the pseudogene TRBV3-2), the J call TRBJ1-4, with D perhaps TRBD1 (5 bases). Trimming cost V 2 bases and J 4 bases, with 11 bases left between them. The CDR3 runs 15 residues. Germline CDR1 is LGHDT and CDR2 is YNNKEL (reference sequence).

This clone was counted once. The chain has TRBV5-1 and TRBJ1-5; 7 bases align to TRBD1. Trimming removed 4 bases from V and 2 bases from J; junction bases left unmatched: 3. Germline loops: CDR1 SGHRS, CDR2 YFSETQ. The CDR3 consists of 14 residues. The CDR3 DNA reads as TGCGCCAGCAGCGAAGGACAGGGCAATCAGCCCCAGCATTTT. Its translation is CASSEGQGNQPQHF.

CDR3 amino acids: CSASPRGLAGNTIYF. For the CDR3, the DNA is TGCAGTGCTAGTCCCAGGGGTTTGGCTGGAAACACCATATATTTT. The chain couples TRBV20-1 to TRBJ1-3; TRBD1 is a possible D gene (6 bases). CDR1 DFQATT and CDR2 SNEGSKA come from the germline V gene (reference sequence). The CDR3 is 15 residues long. The V end was cut by 3 bases, the J end by 2 bases, with 14 bases between.

The sample holds a few counts of this clone. The rearrangement joins TRBV12-3 or TRBV12-4 to TRBJ1-2; D uncertain. Trimming cost V 3 bases and J 2 bases, with 7 bases left between them. CDR3 length: 13 residues. The CDR3 loop is CASSLFGNYGYTF. The CDR3 nucleotides are TGTGCCAGCAGTTTGTTTGGAAACTATGGCTACACCTTC.

The chain joins TRBV4-1 to TRBJ1-3; TRBD1 agrees at 9 bases. The V segment lost 1 base and the J segment 1 base; nucleotides outside the gene matches: 2. The CDR3 is 16 amino acids. CDR1 and CDR2 from the germline V gene are MGHRA and YSYEKL. The CDR3 coding sequence is TGCGCCAGCAGCCAAGCTGACAGGGGGTCTGGAAACACCATATATTTT. It yields the protein CASSQADRGSGNTIYF.